The TCR beta chain under discussion was sequenced for a study of blood T cells in healthy people across ages. The authors ran a second PCR of roughly 7 to 11 cycles using a sample-barcoded 5' primer and a J-beta primer mix. The authors tagged each cDNA molecule using a template-switch adaptor with 12 random nucleotides. Using its own MiXCR run on the 5' RACE reads, TCRdb lists one record per CDR3 protein. Among around 1,500,000 distinct CDR3 sequences, 28% were seen once, and the ten largest hold approximately 7.7%. The V and J ends lost 7 bases and 4 bases respectively, with 13 bases between them. The germline V gene has CDR1 SEHNR and CDR2 FQNEAQ (reference sequence). This CDR3 has 13 residues. Broader study findings: Strong correlation linked observed beta diversity and percent naive T cells.

Note on this clonotype: The antigen is unknown.

This sequence originates from a woman aged 25-40 years in good health. What was sequenced was blood. V is TRBV7-9 and J is TRBJ1-2; D is ambiguous. CDR3 residues: CASTRGRTYGYTF. In DNA form, the CDR3 reads TGTGCCAGCACTCGTGGGAGGACCTATGGCTACACCTTC.